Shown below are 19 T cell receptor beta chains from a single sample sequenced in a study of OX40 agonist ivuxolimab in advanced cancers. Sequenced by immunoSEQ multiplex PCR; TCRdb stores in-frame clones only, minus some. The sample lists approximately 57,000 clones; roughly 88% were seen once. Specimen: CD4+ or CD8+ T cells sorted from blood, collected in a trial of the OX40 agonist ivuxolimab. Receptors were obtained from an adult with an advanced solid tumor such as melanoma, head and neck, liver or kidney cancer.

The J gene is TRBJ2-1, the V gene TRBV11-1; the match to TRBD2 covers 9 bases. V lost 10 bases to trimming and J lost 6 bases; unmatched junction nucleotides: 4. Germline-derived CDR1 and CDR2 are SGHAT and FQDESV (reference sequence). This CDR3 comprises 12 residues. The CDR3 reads CAKREVFNEQFF. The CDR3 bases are TGTGCCAAGCGGGAGGTGTTCAATGAGCAGTTCTTC.

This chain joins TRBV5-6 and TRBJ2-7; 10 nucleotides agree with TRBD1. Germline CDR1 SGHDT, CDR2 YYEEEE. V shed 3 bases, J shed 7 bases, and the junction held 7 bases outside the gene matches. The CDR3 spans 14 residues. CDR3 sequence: CASSSRQGAWEQYV. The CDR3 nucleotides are TGTGCCAGCAGCTCTCGACAGGGGGCTTGGGAGCAGTACGTC.

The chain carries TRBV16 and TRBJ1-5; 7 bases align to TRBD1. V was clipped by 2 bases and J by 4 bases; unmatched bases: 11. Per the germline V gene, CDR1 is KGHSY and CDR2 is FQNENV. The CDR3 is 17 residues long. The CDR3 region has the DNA TGTGCCAGCAGCCAAACCGGGACAGCGAGTCTTAATCAGCCCCAGCATTTT. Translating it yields CASSQTGTASLNQPQHF.

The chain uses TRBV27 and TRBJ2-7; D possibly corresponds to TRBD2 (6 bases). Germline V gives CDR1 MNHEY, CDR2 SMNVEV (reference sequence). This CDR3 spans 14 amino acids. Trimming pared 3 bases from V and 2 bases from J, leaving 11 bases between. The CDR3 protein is CASSLGGIPYEQYV. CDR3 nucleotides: TGTGCCAGCAGTTTGGGGGGAATTCCCTACGAGCAGTACGTC.

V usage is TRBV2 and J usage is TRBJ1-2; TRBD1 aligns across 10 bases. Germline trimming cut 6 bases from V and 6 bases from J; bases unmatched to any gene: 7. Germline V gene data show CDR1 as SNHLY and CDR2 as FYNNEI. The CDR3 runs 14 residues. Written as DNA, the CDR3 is TGTGCCAGCAGGGGGACAGGGGCCATCCATGGCTACACCTTC. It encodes CASRGTGAIHGYTF.

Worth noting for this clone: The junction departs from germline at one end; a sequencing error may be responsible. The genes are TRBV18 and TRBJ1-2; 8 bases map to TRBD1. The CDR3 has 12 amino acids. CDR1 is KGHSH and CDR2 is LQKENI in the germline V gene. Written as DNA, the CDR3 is TGTGCCAGCTCACCACGAGTGCGGGACAGGCCCTTC. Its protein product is CASSPRVRDRPF.

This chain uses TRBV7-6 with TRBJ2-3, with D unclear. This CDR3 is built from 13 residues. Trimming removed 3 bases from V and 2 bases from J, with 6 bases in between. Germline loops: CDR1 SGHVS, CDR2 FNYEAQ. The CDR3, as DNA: TGTGCCAGCAGCTTCCTTAACACAGATACGCAGTATTTT. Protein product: CASSFLNTDTQYF.

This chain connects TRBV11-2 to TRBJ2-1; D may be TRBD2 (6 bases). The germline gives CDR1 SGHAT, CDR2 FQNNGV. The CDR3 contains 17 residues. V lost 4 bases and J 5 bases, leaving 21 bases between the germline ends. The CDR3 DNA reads TGTGCCAGCAGCTCCCTCCCCGCTAAGCGGGTTCACAATGAGCAGTTCTTC. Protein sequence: CASSSLPAKRVHNEQFF.

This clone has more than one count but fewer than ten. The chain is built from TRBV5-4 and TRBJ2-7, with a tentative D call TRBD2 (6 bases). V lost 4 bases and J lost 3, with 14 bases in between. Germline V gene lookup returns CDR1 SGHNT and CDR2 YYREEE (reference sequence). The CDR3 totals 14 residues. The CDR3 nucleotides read TGTGCCAGCAGCACGGAGGGCGGGTTCTACGAGCAGTACGTC. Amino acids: CASSTEGGFYEQYV.

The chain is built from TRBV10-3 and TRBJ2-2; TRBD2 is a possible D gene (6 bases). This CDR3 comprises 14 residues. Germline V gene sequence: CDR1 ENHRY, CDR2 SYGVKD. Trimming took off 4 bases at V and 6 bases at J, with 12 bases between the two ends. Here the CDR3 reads CAISVNGEAGELFF. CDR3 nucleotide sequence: TGTGCCATCAGTGTAAATGGGGAGGCCGGGGAGCTGTTTTTT.

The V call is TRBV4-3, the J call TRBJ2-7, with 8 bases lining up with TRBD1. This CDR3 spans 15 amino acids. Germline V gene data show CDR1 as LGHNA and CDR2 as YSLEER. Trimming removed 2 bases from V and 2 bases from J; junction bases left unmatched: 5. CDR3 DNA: TGCGCCAGCAGCCAATGGGGACAGGAGACCTACGAGCAGTACTTC. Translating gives CASSQWGQETYEQYF.

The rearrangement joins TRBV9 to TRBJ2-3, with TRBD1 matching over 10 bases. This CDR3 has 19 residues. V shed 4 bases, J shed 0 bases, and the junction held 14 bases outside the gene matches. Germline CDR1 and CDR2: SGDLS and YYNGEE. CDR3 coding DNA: TGTGCCAGCAGCCCGTACGGGACAGGGGCCCTCCTTAGCACAGATACGCAGTATTTT. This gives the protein CASSPYGTGALLSTDTQYF. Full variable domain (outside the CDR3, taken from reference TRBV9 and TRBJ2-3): DSGVTQTPKHLITATGQRVTLRCSPRSGDLSVYWYQQSLDQGLQFLIQYYNGEERAKGNILERFSAQQFPDLHSELNLSSLELGDSALYFCASSPYGTGALLSTDTQYFGPGTRLTVL.

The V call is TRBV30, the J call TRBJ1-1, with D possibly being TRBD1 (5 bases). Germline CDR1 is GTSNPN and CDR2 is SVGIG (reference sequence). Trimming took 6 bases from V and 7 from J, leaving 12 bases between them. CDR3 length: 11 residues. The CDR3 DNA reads TGTGCCTGCCCAAGGGGAATTGAAGCTTTCTTT. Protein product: CACPRGIEAFF. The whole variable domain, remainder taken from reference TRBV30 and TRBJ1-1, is SQTIHQWPATLVQPVGSPLSLECTVEGTSNPNLYWYRQAAGRGLQLLFYSVGIGQISSEVPQNLSASRPQDRQFILSSKKLLLSDSGFYLCACPRGIEAFFGQGTRLTVV.

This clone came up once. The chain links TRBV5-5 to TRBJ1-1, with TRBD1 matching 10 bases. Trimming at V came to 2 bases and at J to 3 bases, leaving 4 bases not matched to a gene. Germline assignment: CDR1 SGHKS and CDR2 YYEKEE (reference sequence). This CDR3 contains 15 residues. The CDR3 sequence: CASSFLGTGDTEAFF. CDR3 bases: TGTGCCAGCAGCTTCCTCGGGACAGGGGACACTGAAGCTTTCTTT.

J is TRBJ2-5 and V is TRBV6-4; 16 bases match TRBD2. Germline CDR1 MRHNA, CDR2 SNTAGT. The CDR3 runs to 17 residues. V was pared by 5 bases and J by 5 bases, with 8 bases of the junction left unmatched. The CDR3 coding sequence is TGTGCCAGCAGTTCGGGGACTAGCGGGAGGGAACGGGAGACCCAGTACTTC. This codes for CASSSGTSGRERETQYF.

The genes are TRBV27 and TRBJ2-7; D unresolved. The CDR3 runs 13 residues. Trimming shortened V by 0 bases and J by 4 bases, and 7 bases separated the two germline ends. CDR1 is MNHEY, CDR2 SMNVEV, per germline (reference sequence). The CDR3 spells CASSLSTQYEQYF. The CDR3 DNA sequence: TGTGCCAGCAGTTTATCTACCCAATACGAGCAGTACTTC.

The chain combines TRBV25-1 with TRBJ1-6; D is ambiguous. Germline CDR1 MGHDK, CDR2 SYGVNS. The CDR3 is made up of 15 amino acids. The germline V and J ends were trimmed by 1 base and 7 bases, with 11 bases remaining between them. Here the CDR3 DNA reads TGTGCCAGCAGTGAATGGGAGGGATTGAATTCACCCCTCCACTTT. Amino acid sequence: CASSEWEGLNSPLHF.

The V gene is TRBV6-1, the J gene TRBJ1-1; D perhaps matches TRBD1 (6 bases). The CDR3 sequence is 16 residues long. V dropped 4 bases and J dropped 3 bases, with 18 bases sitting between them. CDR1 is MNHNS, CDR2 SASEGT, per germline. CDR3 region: CASSGNLAGVDTEAFF. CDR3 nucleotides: TGTGCCAGCAGTGGGAATCTAGCAGGGGTAGACACTGAAGCTTTCTTT.

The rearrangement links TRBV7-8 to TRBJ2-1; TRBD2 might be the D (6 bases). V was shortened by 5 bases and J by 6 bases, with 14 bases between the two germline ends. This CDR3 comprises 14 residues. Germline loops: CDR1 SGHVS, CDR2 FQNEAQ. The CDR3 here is CASSRMEGSNEQFF. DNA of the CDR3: TGTGCCAGCAGCCGGATGGAGGGTTCCAATGAGCAGTTCTTC. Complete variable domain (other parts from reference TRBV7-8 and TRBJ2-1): GAGVSQSPRYKVAKRGQDVALRCDPISGHVSLFWYQQALGQGPEFLTYFQNEAQLDKSGLPSDRFFAERPEGSVSTLKIQRTQQEDSAVYLCASSRMEGSNEQFFGPGTRLTVL.